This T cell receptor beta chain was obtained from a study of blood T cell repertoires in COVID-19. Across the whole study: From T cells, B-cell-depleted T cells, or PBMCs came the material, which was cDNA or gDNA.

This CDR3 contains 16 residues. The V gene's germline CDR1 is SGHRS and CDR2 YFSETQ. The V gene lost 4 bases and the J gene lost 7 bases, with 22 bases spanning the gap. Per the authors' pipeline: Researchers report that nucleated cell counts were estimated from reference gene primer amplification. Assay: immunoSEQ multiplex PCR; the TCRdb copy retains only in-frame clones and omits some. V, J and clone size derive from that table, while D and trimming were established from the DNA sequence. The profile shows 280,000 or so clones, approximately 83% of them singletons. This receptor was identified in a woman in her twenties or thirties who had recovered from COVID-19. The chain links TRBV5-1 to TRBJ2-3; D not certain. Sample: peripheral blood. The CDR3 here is CASSAQSRDLGHTQYF. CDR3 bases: TGCGCCAGCAGCGCTCAATCTAGAGATCTGGGTCATACGCAGTATTTT.